Listed below are T cell receptor beta chains from one sample, sequenced in a study of beta chain features in type 1 diabetes. The repertoire was sequenced with immunoSEQ multiplex PCR; TCRdb's copy has only in-frame clones and lacks some. Among about 360,000 clones listed, about 12% were seen once. The sample consisted of naive CD4+ T cells from blood. Source of these receptors: a woman between 18 and 29 years old with type 1 diabetes. Each CDR3 is given with its conserved first and last residue. Each record gives: clone size, D gene, CDR3 length, J gene, V gene, CDR3 DNA, CDR3 protein. A D gene is named only where the DNA matches it firmly. A clone size is listed for some rows: how often the clone was seen (once, few, many), or a class if it is expanded.

clone size: few; D gene: NA; CDR3 length: 13; J gene: TRBJ1-1; V gene: TRBV29-1; CDR3 DNA: TGCAGCGTGAGCAGGGCCCTGAACACTGAAGCTTTCTTT; CDR3 protein: CSVSRALNTEAFF
clone size: few; D gene: TRBD1; CDR3 length: 15; J gene: TRBJ2-7; V gene: TRBV28; CDR3 DNA: TGTGCCAGCAGTGGAACCGGGACAGGGACCTACGAGCAGTACTTC; CDR3 protein: CASSGTGTGTYEQYF
clone size: NA; D gene: NA; CDR3 length: 15; J gene: TRBJ1-2; V gene: TRBV6-6; CDR3 DNA: TGTGCCAGCAGTTACTCGAGTCGTCCTAACTATGGCTACACCTTC; CDR3 protein: CASSYSSRPNYGYTF
clone size: NA; D gene: TRBD2; CDR3 length: 15; J gene: TRBJ2-4; V gene: TRBV30; CDR3 DNA: TGTGCCTGGACTCTAGCGGGAGCTAGTGAAAACATTCAGTACTTC; CDR3 protein: CAWTLAGASENIQYF
clone size: NA; D gene: TRBD1; CDR3 length: 15; J gene: TRBJ2-2; V gene: TRBV6-1; CDR3 DNA: TGTGCCAGCAGGCAGGACAGGGGCCAGTCCGGGGAGCTGTTTTTT; CDR3 protein: CASRQDRGQSGELFF
clone size: few; D gene: TRBD1; CDR3 length: 16; J gene: TRBJ2-5; V gene: TRBV7-2; CDR3 DNA: TGTGCCAGCAGCTTAACCGCAGGGGGCGGCTTGGAGACCCAGTACTTC; CDR3 protein: CASSLTAGGGLETQYF
clone size: NA; D gene: TRBD2; CDR3 length: 12; J gene: TRBJ2-4; V gene: TRBV28; CDR3 DNA: TGTGCCGCGGGAGGGCTCAGGGACATTCAGTACTTC; CDR3 protein: CAAGGLRDIQYF
clone size: few; D gene: NA; CDR3 length: 15; J gene: TRBJ1-5; V gene: TRBV28; CDR3 DNA: TGTGCCAGCAGTCCCGTCGGGAGGGGGGATCAGCCCCAGCATTTT; CDR3 protein: CASSPVGRGDQPQHF
clone size: NA; D gene: NA; CDR3 length: 14; J gene: TRBJ2-1; V gene: TRBV18; CDR3 DNA: TGTGCCAGCTCACCACCCTCTACCTACAATGAGCAGTTCTTC; CDR3 protein: CASSPPSTYNEQFF
clone size: few; D gene: TRBD1; CDR3 length: 15; J gene: TRBJ1-3; V gene: TRBV29-1; CDR3 DNA: TGCAGCGCGGCGACAGGGCCGGGCTCTGGAAACACCATATATTTT; CDR3 protein: CSAATGPGSGNTIYF
clone size: NA; D gene: TRBD2; CDR3 length: 15; J gene: TRBJ2-5; V gene: TRBV9; CDR3 DNA: TGTGCCAGCAGCACTAGCGGGAGGATCGAGGAGACCCAGTACTTC; CDR3 protein: CASSTSGRIEETQYF
clone size: few; D gene: TRBD1; CDR3 length: 14; J gene: TRBJ1-2; V gene: TRBV29-1; CDR3 DNA: TGCAGCGTTACGGGGGACAGGGATTCCTATGGCTACACCTTC; CDR3 protein: CSVTGDRDSYGYTF
clone size: NA; D gene: NA; CDR3 length: 16; J gene: TRBJ1-1; V gene: TRBV5-6; CDR3 DNA: TGTGCCAGCAGCTTAAATACAGCACTCATGAACACTGAAGCTTTCTTT; CDR3 protein: CASSLNTALMNTEAFF
clone size: NA; D gene: NA; CDR3 length: 15; J gene: TRBJ2-1; V gene: TRBV29-1; CDR3 DNA: TGCAGCGTTGATTATCACAGGGCCACCTACAATGAGCAGTTCTTC; CDR3 protein: CSVDYHRATYNEQFF
clone size: NA; D gene: NA; CDR3 length: 13; J gene: TRBJ2-5; V gene: TRBV5-4; CDR3 DNA: TGTGCCAGCAGCTTGACAGACAAGAGGACCCAGTACTTC; CDR3 protein: CASSLTDKRTQYF
clone size: few; D gene: NA; CDR3 length: 14; J gene: TRBJ2-3; V gene: TRBV4-3; CDR3 DNA: TGCGCCAGCAGCCAAGGGTGGCGGGTAGATACGCAGTATTTT; CDR3 protein: CASSQGWRVDTQYF
clone size: NA; D gene: NA; CDR3 length: 14; J gene: TRBJ1-5; V gene: TRBV18; CDR3 DNA: TGTGCCAGCTCACCAGAGGGCAAAATACAGCCCCAGCATTTT; CDR3 protein: CASSPEGKIQPQHF
clone size: few; D gene: NA; CDR3 length: 12; J gene: TRBJ2-1; V gene: TRBV28; CDR3 DNA: TGTGCCAGCAGTTTCCGGGAGACTGAGCAGTTCTTC; CDR3 protein: CASSFRETEQFF
clone size: NA; D gene: TRBD2; CDR3 length: 15; J gene: TRBJ2-1; V gene: TRBV9; CDR3 DNA: TGTGCCAGCAGCGTAGAGAAACTAGCGGGTTTCGAGCAGTTCTTC; CDR3 protein: CASSVEKLAGFEQFF
clone size: few; D gene: NA; CDR3 length: 14; J gene: TRBJ1-1; V gene: TRBV7-2; CDR3 DNA: TGTGCCAGCAGCGTTCTCGGGGGGCCGACTGAAGCTTTCTTT; CDR3 protein: CASSVLGGPTEAFF
clone size: NA; D gene: NA; CDR3 length: 14; J gene: TRBJ2-3; V gene: TRBV7-9; CDR3 DNA: TGTGCCAGCAGCTCAGGACAGTTCCCAGATACGCAGTATTTT; CDR3 protein: CASSSGQFPDTQYF
clone size: NA; D gene: NA; CDR3 length: 14; J gene: TRBJ1-5; V gene: TRBV2; CDR3 DNA: TGTGCCAGCAGCAGGAACAGGGACAATCAGCCCCAGCATTTT; CDR3 protein: CASSRNRDNQPQHF
clone size: NA; D gene: NA; CDR3 length: 12; J gene: TRBJ2-1; V gene: TRBV11-2; CDR3 DNA: TGTGCCAGCAGCTTCCGCGTATTTGAGCAGTTCTTC; CDR3 protein: CASSFRVFEQFF
clone size: few; D gene: TRBD2; CDR3 length: 15; J gene: TRBJ2-1; V gene: TRBV7-9; CDR3 DNA: TGTGCCAGCAGCGCGGGACTAGCGGGAGACAATGAGCAGTTCTTC; CDR3 protein: CASSAGLAGDNEQFF
clone size: few; D gene: NA; CDR3 length: 13; J gene: TRBJ2-1; V gene: TRBV5-5; CDR3 DNA: TGTGCCAGCAGCTTGGGATGGGCCGATGAGCAGTTCTTC; CDR3 protein: CASSLGWADEQFF
clone size: NA; D gene: NA; CDR3 length: 14; J gene: TRBJ2-3; V gene: TRBV29-1; CDR3 DNA: TGCAGCTCACGGAGGGGAACTAGCACAGATACGCAGTATTTT; CDR3 protein: CSSRRGTSTDTQYF
clone size: NA; D gene: NA; CDR3 length: 13; J gene: TRBJ1-5; V gene: TRBV7-8; CDR3 DNA: TGTGCCAGCAGCACAGGACAGAATCAGCCCCAGCATTTT; CDR3 protein: CASSTGQNQPQHF
clone size: NA; D gene: TRBD1; CDR3 length: 15; J gene: TRBJ2-1; V gene: TRBV7-6; CDR3 DNA: TGTGCCAGCAGCGTCCGACAGGGGAGCCACAATGAGCAGTTCTTC; CDR3 protein: CASSVRQGSHNEQFF
clone size: NA; D gene: NA; CDR3 length: 12; J gene: TRBJ1-2; V gene: TRBV10-3; CDR3 DNA: TGTGCCATCAGTGAGCGGGGAGGTGGCTACACCTTC; CDR3 protein: CAISERGGGYTF
clone size: few; D gene: TRBD2; CDR3 length: 16; J gene: TRBJ2-3; V gene: TRBV4-3; CDR3 DNA: TGCGCCAGCAGCCAATTTCCTAGCGGCGTCACAGATACGCAGTATTTT; CDR3 protein: CASSQFPSGVTDTQYF
clone size: NA; D gene: TRBD2; CDR3 length: 14; J gene: TRBJ2-7; V gene: TRBV15; CDR3 DNA: TGTGCCACCAGCAGGGCTTCCCGGGACTATGAGCAGTACTTC; CDR3 protein: CATSRASRDYEQYF